This T cell receptor beta chain was captured in a study of identical twins. Trimming cost V 2 bases and J 7 bases, with 12 bases left between them. The CDR3 contains 14 residues. This clonotype showed up many times. In TCRdb, the 5' RACE reads were re-called with MiXCR into one record per CDR3 protein. Of over 250,000 distinct CDR3 sequences listed, less than 9.5% were seen once; the top ten hold around 7.1%. The sample was also linked to a second study, of yellow fever vaccine responses in identical twins. Turning to that study: Reported findings indicate that twins' vaccine T cell responses seemed partially convergent, partially personalized.

This TCR derives from a woman between 18 and 29 years old in good health. The chain joins TRBV12-3 or TRBV12-4 to TRBJ1-5, with a tentative D call TRBD1 (6 bases). Sequencing was carried out using CD8+ T cells sorted from blood. This CDR3 reads CASSLIQGQQPQHF. CDR3 sequence (DNA): TGTGCCAGCAGTTTAATACAGGGTCAACAGCCCCAGCATTTT.